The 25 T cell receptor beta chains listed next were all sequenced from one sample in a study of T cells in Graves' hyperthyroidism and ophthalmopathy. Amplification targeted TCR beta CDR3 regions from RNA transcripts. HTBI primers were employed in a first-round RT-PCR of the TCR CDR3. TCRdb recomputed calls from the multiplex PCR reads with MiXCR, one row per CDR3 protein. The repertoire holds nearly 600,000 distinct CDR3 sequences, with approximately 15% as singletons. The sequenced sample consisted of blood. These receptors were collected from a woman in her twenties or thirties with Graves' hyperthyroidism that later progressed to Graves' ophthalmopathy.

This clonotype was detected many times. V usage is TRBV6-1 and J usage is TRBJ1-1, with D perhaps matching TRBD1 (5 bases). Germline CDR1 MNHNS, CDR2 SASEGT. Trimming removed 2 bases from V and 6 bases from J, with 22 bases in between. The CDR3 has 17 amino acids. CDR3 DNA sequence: TGTGCCAGCAGTGAACCCACTTTTGTACGGGGAGGGGCTGAAGCTTTCTTT. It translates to CASSEPTFVRGGAEAFF.

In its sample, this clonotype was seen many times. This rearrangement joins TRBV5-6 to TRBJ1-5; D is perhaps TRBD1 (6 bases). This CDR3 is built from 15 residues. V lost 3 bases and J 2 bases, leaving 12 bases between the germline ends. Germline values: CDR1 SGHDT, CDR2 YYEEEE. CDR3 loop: CASSYRDNGNQPQHF. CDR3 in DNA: TGTGCCAGCAGCTACAGGGACAACGGCAATCAGCCCCAGCATTTT.

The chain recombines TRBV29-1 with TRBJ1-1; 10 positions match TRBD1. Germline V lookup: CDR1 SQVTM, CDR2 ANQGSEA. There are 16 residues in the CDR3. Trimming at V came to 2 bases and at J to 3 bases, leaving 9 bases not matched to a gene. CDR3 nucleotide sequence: TGCAGCGTTGAACAAAATGCCGGGACAGGGGACACTGAAGCTTTCTTT. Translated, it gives CSVEQNAGTGDTEAFF.

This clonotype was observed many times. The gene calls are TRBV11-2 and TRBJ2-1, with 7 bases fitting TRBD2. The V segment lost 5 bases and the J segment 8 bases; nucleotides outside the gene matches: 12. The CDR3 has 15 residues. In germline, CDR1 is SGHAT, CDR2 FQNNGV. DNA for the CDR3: TGTGCCAGCAGCGCTACGACTAGCCGCCACGATGAGCAGTTCTTC. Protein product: CASSATTSRHDEQFF.

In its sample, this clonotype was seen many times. Written as DNA, the CDR3 is TGTGCCAGCAGGGTAACAGTGGGTGCCACTGAAGCTTTCTTT. Amino acid sequence: CASRVTVGATEAFF. The rearrangement links TRBV2 to TRBJ1-1; D uncertain. CDR1 is SNHLY and CDR2 is FYNNEI in the germline V gene. This CDR3 region has 14 residues. The V gene lost 6 bases and the J gene lost 4 bases, with 15 bases spanning the gap.

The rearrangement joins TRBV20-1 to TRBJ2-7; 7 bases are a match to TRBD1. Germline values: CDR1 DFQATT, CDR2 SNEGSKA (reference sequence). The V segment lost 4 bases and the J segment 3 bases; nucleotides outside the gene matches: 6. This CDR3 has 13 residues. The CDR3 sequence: CSANEQGNYEQYF. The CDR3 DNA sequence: TGCAGTGCTAATGAACAGGGGAACTACGAGCAGTACTTC.

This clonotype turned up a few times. The CDR3 loop reads CASSVEWGTSGYEQYF. In DNA form, the CDR3 reads TGTGCCAGCAGCGTAGAATGGGGGACTAGCGGCTACGAGCAGTACTTC. V gene TRBV7-2 combines with J gene TRBJ2-7; the match to TRBD2 covers 11 bases. Looked up from germline, CDR1 is SGHTA and CDR2 is FQGNSA. V trimming: 5 bases; J trimming: 3 bases; junction bases outside the gene matches: 9. The CDR3 has 16 residues.

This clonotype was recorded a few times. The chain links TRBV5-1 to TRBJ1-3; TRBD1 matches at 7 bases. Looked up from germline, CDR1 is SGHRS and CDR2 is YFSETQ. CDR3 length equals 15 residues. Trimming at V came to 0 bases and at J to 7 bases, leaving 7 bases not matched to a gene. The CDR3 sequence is CASSLDPGQPNTIYF. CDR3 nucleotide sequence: TGCGCCAGCAGCTTGGACCCGGGACAGCCGAACACCATATATTTT.

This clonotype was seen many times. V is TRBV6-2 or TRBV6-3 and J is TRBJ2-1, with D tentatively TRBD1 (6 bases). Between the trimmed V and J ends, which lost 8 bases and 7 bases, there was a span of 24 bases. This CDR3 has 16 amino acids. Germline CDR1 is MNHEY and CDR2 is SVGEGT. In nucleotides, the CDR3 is TGTGCCAGCGGGGGAATCGATGACAGGTTTTCGAATGAGCAGTTCTTC. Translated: CASGGIDDRFSNEQFF.

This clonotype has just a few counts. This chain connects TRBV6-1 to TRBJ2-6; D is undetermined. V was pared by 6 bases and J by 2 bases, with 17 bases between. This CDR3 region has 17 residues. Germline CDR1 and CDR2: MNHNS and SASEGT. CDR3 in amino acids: CASRDLAYGPGANVLTF. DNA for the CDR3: TGTGCCAGCAGAGACTTGGCCTACGGACCTGGGGCCAACGTCCTGACTTTC.

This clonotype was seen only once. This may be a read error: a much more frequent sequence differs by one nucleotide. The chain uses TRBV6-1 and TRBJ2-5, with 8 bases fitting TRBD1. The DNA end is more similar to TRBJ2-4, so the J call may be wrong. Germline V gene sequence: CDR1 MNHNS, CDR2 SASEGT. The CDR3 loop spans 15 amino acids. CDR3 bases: TGTGCCGGCAGTACCCGTACAGGGGGGAGGAACATTCAGTACTTC. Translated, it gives CAGSTRTGGRNIQYF.

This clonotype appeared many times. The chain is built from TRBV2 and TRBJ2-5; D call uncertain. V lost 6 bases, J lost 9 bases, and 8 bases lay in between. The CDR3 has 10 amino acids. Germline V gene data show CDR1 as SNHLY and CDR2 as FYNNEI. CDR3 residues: CASSEISQYF. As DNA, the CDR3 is TGTGCCAGCAGCGAAATTTCCCAGTACTTC.

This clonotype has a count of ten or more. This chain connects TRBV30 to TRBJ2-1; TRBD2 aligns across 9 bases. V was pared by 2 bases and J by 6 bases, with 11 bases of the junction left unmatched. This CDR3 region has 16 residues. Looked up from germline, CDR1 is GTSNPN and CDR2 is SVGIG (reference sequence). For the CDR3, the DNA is TGTGCCTGGAGTCCCCCAGGCGGGAGGGCCCTCAATGAGCAGTTCTTC. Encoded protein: CAWSPPGGRALNEQFF.

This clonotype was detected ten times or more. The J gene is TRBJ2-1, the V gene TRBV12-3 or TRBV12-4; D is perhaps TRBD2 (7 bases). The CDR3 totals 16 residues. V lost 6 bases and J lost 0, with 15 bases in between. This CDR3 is CASRLGGGSSYNEQFF. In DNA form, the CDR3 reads TGTGCCAGCAGGCTGGGGGGCGGGAGCTCCTACAATGAGCAGTTCTTC.

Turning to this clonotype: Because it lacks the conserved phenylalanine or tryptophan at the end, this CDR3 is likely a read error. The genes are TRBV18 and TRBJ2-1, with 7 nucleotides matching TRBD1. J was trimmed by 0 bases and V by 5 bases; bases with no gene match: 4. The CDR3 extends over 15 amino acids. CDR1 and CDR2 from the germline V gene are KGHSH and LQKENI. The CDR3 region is CASSKGQSSYNEQFS. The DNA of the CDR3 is TGTGCCAGCTCAAAGGGACAGAGCTCCTACAATGAGCAGTTCTCC.

The CDR3 nucleotides are TGTGCCAGCAGCTTGGAGGGGGCGCTTTGGAATGAGCAGTTCTTC. Its translation is CASSLEGALWNEQFF. The V and J genes are TRBV5-5 and TRBJ2-1, with 7 bases that match TRBD1. The CDR3 covers 15 residues. J lost 7 bases, V lost 0 bases, and 7 bases had no gene match. The germline CDR1 and CDR2 sequences are SGHKS and YYEKEE (reference sequence).

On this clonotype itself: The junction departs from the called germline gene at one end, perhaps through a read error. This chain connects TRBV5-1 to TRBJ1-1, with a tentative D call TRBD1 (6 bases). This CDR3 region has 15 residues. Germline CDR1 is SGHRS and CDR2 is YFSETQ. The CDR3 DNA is TGCGCCAGCAGCTCCAGGGGCCGAACGAACACTGAGGCTTTCTTT. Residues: CASSSRGRTNTEAFF.

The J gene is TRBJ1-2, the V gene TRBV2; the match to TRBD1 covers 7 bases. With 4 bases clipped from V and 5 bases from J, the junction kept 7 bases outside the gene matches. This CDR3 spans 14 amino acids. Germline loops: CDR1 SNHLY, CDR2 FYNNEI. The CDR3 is CASSVSGTAYGYTF. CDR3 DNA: TGTGCCAGCAGTGTATCCGGGACAGCTTATGGCTACACCTTC.

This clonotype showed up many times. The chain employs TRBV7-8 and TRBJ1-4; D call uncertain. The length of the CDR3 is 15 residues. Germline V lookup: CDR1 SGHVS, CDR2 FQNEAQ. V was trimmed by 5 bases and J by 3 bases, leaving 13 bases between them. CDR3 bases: TGTGCCAGCAGCGTGGTCCAACACCCTAATGAAAAACTGTTTTTT. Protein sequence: CASSVVQHPNEKLFF. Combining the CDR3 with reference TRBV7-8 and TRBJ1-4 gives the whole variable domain GAGVSQSPRYKVAKRGQDVALRCDPISGHVSLFWYQQALGQGPEFLTYFQNEAQLDKSGLPSDRFFAERPEGSVSTLKIQRTQQEDSAVYLCASSVVQHPNEKLFFGSGTQLSVL.

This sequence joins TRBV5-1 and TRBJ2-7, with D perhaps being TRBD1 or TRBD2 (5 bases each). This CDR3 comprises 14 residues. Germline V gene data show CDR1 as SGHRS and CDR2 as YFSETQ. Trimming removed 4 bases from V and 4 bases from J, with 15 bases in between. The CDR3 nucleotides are TGCGCCAGCAGCCACGACAGAGAGGGGTACGAGCAGTACTTC. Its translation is CASSHDREGYEQYF.

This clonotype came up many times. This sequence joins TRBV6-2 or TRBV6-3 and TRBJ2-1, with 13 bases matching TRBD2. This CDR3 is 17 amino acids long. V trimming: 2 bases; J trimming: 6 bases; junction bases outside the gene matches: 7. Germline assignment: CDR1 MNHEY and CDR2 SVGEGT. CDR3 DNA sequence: TGTGCCAGCAGTTACCGGACTAGCGGGAGCTGGGGCAATGAGCAGTTCTTC. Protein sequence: CASSYRTSGSWGNEQFF.

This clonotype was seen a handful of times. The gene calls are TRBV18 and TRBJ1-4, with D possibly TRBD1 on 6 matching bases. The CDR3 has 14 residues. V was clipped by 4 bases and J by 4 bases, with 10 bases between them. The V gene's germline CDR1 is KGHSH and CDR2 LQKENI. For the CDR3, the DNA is TGTGCCAGCTCACGACAGGCAATTAATGAAAAACTGTTTTTT. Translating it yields CASSRQAINEKLFF. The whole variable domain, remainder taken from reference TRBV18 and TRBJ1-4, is NAGVMQNPRHLVRRRGQEARLRCSPMKGHSHVYWYRQLPEEGLKFMVYLQKENIIDESGMPKERFSAEFPKEGPSILRIQQVVRGDSAAYFCASSRQAINEKLFFGSGTQLSVL.

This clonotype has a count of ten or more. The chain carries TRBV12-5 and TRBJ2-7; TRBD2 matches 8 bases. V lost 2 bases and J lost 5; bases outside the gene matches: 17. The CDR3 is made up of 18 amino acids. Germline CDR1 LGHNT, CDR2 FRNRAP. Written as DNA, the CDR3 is TGTGCTAGTGGTTTGACCTCTAGCGTCGGGAGGGCCTTCCACGAGCAGTACTTC. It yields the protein CASGLTSSVGRAFHEQYF.

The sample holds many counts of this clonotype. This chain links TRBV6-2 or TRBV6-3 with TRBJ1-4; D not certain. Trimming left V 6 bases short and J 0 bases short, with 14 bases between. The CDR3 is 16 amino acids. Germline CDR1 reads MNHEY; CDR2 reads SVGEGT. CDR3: CASSERTDSTNEKLFF. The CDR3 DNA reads TGTGCCAGCAGCGAAAGGACGGACTCAACTAATGAAAAACTGTTTTTT.

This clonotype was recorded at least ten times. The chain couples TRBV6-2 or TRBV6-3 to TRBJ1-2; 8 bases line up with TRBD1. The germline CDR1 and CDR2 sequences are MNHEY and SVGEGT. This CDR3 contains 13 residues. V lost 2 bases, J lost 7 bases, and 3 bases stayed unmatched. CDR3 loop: CASSYRTGIGYTF. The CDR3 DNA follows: TGTGCCAGCAGTTACCGGACAGGGATTGGCTACACCTTC.